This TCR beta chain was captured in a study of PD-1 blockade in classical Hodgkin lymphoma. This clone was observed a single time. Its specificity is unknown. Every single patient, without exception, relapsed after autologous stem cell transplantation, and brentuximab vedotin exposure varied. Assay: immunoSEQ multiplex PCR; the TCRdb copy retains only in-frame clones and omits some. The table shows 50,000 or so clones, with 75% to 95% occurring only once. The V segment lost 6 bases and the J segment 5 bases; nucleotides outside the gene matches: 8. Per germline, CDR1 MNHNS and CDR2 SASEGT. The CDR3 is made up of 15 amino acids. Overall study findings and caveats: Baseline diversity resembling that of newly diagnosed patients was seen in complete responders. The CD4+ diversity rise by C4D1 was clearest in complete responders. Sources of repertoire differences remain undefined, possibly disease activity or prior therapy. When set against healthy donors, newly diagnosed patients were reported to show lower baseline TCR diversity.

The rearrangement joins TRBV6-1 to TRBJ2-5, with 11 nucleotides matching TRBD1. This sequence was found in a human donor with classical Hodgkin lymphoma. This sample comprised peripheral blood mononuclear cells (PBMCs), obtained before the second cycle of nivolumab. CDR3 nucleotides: TGTGCCAGCAGCATAATCTGGACAGGGGGCGAGACCCAGTACTTC. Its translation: CASSIIWTGGETQYF.